A single sample is the source of the 13 T cell receptor beta chains below, sequenced in a study of cytomegalovirus exposure and HLA in healthy donors. The PCR employed 60 Vbeta primers together with 13 Jbeta primers. Sequencing used immunoSEQ multiplex PCR; TCRdb keeps in-frame clones, though not all of them. This table has around 55,000 clones, 65% to 80% appearing once. The sequencing input was PBMCs. Receptor source: a man aged 40-50 years in good health and CMV-seropositive.

The chain joins TRBV30 to TRBJ1-1; no reliable D call. The V end was cut by 0 bases, the J end by 0 bases, with 11 bases between. The CDR3 length is 15 residues. CDR1 and CDR2 from the germline V gene are GTSNPN and SVGIG (reference sequence). CDR3 DNA sequence: TGTGCCTGGAGTGTACAACAGAGCATGAACACTGAAGCTTTCTTT. Translation gives CAWSVQQSMNTEAFF.

V is TRBV30 and J is TRBJ1-4; D unresolved. V gave up 0 bases and J gave up 8 bases, with 16 bases separating them. The CDR3 length is 15 residues. Germline V gene sequence: CDR1 GTSNPN, CDR2 SVGIG (reference sequence). The CDR3 DNA is TGTGCCTGGAGTGTAAACCAGGATGTTAGGGAAAAACTGTTTTTT. Residues: CAWSVNQDVREKLFF.

V and J are TRBV7-8 and TRBJ1-5; 9 bases are a match to TRBD1. The trim removed 4 bases at V and 5 bases at J, leaving 9 bases unmatched. Germline V gives CDR1 SGHVS, CDR2 FQNEAQ. The CDR3 contains 16 residues. CDR3 amino acids: CASSSGQGVTYQPQHF. The CDR3 coding sequence is TGTGCCAGCAGCTCGGGACAGGGAGTAACTTATCAGCCCCAGCATTTT.

This chain links TRBV4-3 with TRBJ2-3; 10 bases map to TRBD2. Germline V gives CDR1 LGHNA, CDR2 YSLEER. This CDR3 contains 17 residues. V lost 5 bases, J lost 2 bases, and 10 bases stayed unmatched. CDR3 coding DNA: TGCGCCAGCAGCGTAGCGCTAGCGGGGGCCCTCACAGATACGCAGTATTTT. Encoded protein: CASSVALAGALTDTQYF.

The chain combines TRBV29-1 with TRBJ2-5; 9 nucleotides match TRBD2. V lost 2 bases, J lost 4 bases, and 5 bases stayed unmatched. CDR1 is SQVTM, CDR2 ANQGSEA, per germline. The CDR3 contains 14 residues. This chain's CDR3 is CSVEIAGEIETQYF. The DNA for the CDR3 is TGCAGCGTTGAAATAGCGGGGGAAATAGAGACCCAGTACTTC. Full variable domain (rest looked up from reference TRBV29-1 and TRBJ2-5): SAVISQKPSRDICQRGTSLTIQCQVDSQVTMMFWYRQQPGQSLTLIATANQGSEATYESGFVIDKFPISRPNLTFSTLTVSNMSPEDSSIYLCSVEIAGEIETQYFGPGTRLLVL.

This clone was recorded only once. The chain has TRBV7-2 and TRBJ1-2; no reliable D call. Trimming took off 7 bases at V and 2 bases at J, with 14 bases between the two ends. CDR3 length: 14 residues. Germline lookup yields CDR1 SGHTA and CDR2 FQGNSA. Here the CDR3 DNA reads TGTGCCAGCACCTTGACAACCCTCAACTATGGCTACACCTTC. It translates to CASTLTTLNYGYTF.

The rearrangement uses TRBV5-6 and TRBJ2-7, with a weak D call TRBD1 (7 bases). V shed 8 bases and J shed 0 bases, with 21 bases lying between them. CDR3 length: 16 amino acids. Germline CDR1 is SGHDT and CDR2 is YYEEEE. This chain's CDR3 is CASQRQGLLASYEQYF. CDR3 coding DNA: TGTGCCAGTCAGCGACAGGGCTTACTAGCCTCCTACGAGCAGTACTTC.

The rearrangement links TRBV5-5 to TRBJ2-2; 9 bases agree with TRBD1. With 4 bases clipped from V and 3 bases from J, the junction kept 10 bases outside the gene matches. CDR3 length: 17 amino acids. The germline gives CDR1 SGHKS, CDR2 YYEKEE (reference sequence). Written as DNA, the CDR3 is TGTGCCAGCAGCCGCTTGGGGGGACAGGGTTACACCGGGGAGCTGTTTTTT. Translation: CASSRLGGQGYTGELFF.

V gene TRBV30 combines with J gene TRBJ2-4; D ambiguous. Germline V CDR1 and CDR2: GTSNPN, SVGIG (reference sequence). This CDR3 region has 11 residues. Trimming took off 0 bases at V and 5 bases at J, with 2 bases between the two ends. This chain's CDR3 is CAWSVENIQYF. The CDR3 DNA reads as TGTGCCTGGAGTGTCGAAAACATTCAGTACTTC.

The chain couples TRBV18 to TRBJ1-1; 10 nucleotides line up with TRBD1. The germline V gene encodes CDR1 KGHSH and CDR2 LQKENI. Trimming cost V 4 bases and J 2 bases; bases outside gene matches: 10. The CDR3 is made up of 17 amino acids. The CDR3 is CASSQSGTGVTNTEAFF. The CDR3 DNA is TGTGCCAGCTCACAATCGGGGACAGGGGTTACCAACACTGAAGCTTTCTTT.

This chain links TRBV11-3 with TRBJ2-2; D gene uncertain. This CDR3 is 13 amino acids long. Germline assignment: CDR1 SGHNT and CDR2 YENEEA. V shed 6 bases and J shed 3 bases, with 8 bases lying between them. Written as DNA, the CDR3 is TGTGCCAGCAGTCGAGACTACACCGGGGAGCTGTTTTTT. Its translation: CASSRDYTGELFF.

This clone was found once. This sample also contains other DNA sequences that code for the same CDR3. This sequence joins TRBV6-5 and TRBJ1-2; 8 positions agree with TRBD1. V lost 5 bases to trimming and J lost 5 bases; unmatched junction nucleotides: 4. Germline CDR1 reads MNHEY; CDR2 reads SVGAGI. There are 13 residues in the CDR3. The CDR3 bases are TGTGCCAGCAGTCCCGGGACAGGTTATGGCTACACCTTC. Translating gives CASSPGTGYGYTF.

The CDR3 bases are TGTGCCAGCAGCTTATTCCAGGGGGTCTCCTACGAGCAGTACTTC. Translation gives CASSLFQGVSYEQYF. This chain connects TRBV7-8 to TRBJ2-7; 7 nucleotides agree with TRBD1. The ends lost 2 bases at V and 0 bases at J; junction bases unmatched: 4. The CDR3 contains 15 residues. Per germline, CDR1 SGHVS and CDR2 FQNEAQ.